These 11 T cell receptor beta chains came from one sample sequenced in a study of T cell responses to AZD1222 COVID-19 vaccine. Libraries were prepared by immunoSEQ multiplex PCR; TCRdb keeps only in-frame clonotypes and omits some of them. Here the sample spans roughly 170,000 clones, just over 85% being singletons. Source: peripheral blood, taken on day 0 of AZD1222 vaccination. These receptors were obtained from an adult in good health.

This clone was detected once. CDR3 sequence: CASSVSPAGGGGYGYTF. In DNA, the CDR3 is TGTGCCAGCAGCGTGTCCCCAGCTGGCGGGGGCGGTTATGGCTACACCTTC. The chain carries TRBV9 and TRBJ1-2; the D gene is possibly TRBD1 (6 bases). The CDR3 is 17 residues long. Deletions cut 2 bases from V and 5 bases from J, with 22 bases between. The germline gives CDR1 SGDLS, CDR2 YYNGEE.

J is TRBJ2-7 and V is TRBV9; tentatively, D is TRBD1 (5 bases). The CDR3 contains 15 residues. V lost 0 bases to trimming and J lost 0 bases, with 10 bases between them. Germline assignment: CDR1 SGDLS and CDR2 YYNGEE. The CDR3 sequence: CASSVGDSPSYEQYF. The CDR3 region has the DNA TGTGCCAGCAGCGTAGGAGACAGCCCCTCCTACGAGCAGTACTTC.

This clone showed up just once. This rearrangement joins TRBV3-1 (or the pseudogene TRBV3-2) to TRBJ2-3, with 11 bases identical to TRBD2. CDR1 and CDR2 from the germline V gene are LGHDT and YNNKEL (reference sequence). V shed 2 bases, J shed 13 bases, and the junction held 5 bases outside the gene matches. CDR3 length: 13 residues. The CDR3 sequence is CASSQLAGGVEYF. The CDR3 nucleotides read TGTGCCAGCAGCCAACTAGCGGGAGGCGTTGAGTATTTT.

The chain carries TRBV6-5 and TRBJ1-6, with D possibly TRBD1 on 5 matching bases. The V gene's germline CDR1 is MNHEY and CDR2 SVGAGI. V shed 6 bases and J shed 9 bases, with 15 bases lying between them. This CDR3 has 14 amino acids. CDR3 region: CASSTTGSGSPLHF. For the CDR3, the DNA is TGTGCCAGCAGCACTACAGGATCGGGTTCACCCCTCCACTTT.

The genes are TRBV3-1 (or the pseudogene TRBV3-2) and TRBJ2-7; D may be TRBD1 (6 bases). Trimming took 4 bases from V and 6 from J, leaving 16 bases between them. This CDR3 has 14 residues. Germline CDR1 reads LGHDT; CDR2 reads YNNKEL (reference sequence). The CDR3 here is CASSLDRLGGEQYF. In DNA, the CDR3 is TGTGCCAGCAGCCTCGACAGGCTCGGTGGCGAGCAGTACTTC.

The chain employs TRBV28 and TRBJ1-1, with TRBD1 identical over 8 bases. Germline lookup yields CDR1 MDHEN and CDR2 SYDVKM. This CDR3 has 14 residues. Losses at the gene ends were 5 bases for V and 11 bases for J; bases not matched to a gene: 13. The CDR3 reads CASSAQKDRVIAFF. CDR3 nucleotide sequence: TGTGCCAGCAGTGCTCAGAAGGACAGGGTAATTGCTTTCTTT.

The genes are TRBV28 and TRBJ1-1, with TRBD1 matching 7 bases. There are 14 residues in the CDR3. The V and J ends lost 3 bases and 5 bases, in that order; junction bases with no gene match: 6. Germline V gives CDR1 MDHEN, CDR2 SYDVKM. For the CDR3, the DNA is TGTGCCAGCAGTTTGGACAGGTGGGAAACTGAAGCTTTCTTT. Translation: CASSLDRWETEAFF.

The CDR3 coding sequence is TGTGCCATCAGTGAGTCCGGGGGCCGCACAGATACGCAGTATTTT. Translation gives CAISESGGRTDTQYF. J is TRBJ2-3 and V is TRBV10-3, with D perhaps being TRBD1 or TRBD2 (6 bases each). Per the germline V gene, CDR1 is ENHRY and CDR2 is SYGVKD. The V end lost 0 bases, the J end lost 1 base, and 8 bases lay between the germline ends. The CDR3 consists of 15 residues.

This rearrangement joins TRBV4-1 to TRBJ2-7; no definite D call. Germline CDR1 and CDR2: MGHRA and YSYEKL. The length of the CDR3 is 13 residues. V lost 2 bases to trimming and J lost 4 bases, with 9 bases between them. In DNA form, the CDR3 reads TGCGCCAGCAGCCAACCTCCCGAGTACGAGCAGTACTTC. Its translation: CASSQPPEYEQYF.

This chain links TRBV5-1 with TRBJ1-6, with TRBD1 matching over 9 bases. V was pared by 5 bases and J by 5 bases, with 8 bases of the junction left unmatched. The CDR3 sequence is 16 residues long. The V gene's germline CDR1 is SGHRS and CDR2 YFSETQ. This CDR3 reads CASRDRDRANNSPLHF. DNA of the CDR3: TGCGCCAGCAGAGATCGGGACAGGGCAAATAATTCACCCCTCCACTTT.

V gene TRBV11-1 combines with J gene TRBJ2-7; TRBD1 might be the D (7 bases). Germline loops: CDR1 SGHAT, CDR2 FQDESV (reference sequence). The CDR3 contains 14 residues. V was trimmed by 5 bases and J by 0 bases, leaving 11 bases between them. CDR3 loop: CASSRQGGSYEQYF. The DNA of the CDR3 is TGTGCCAGCAGCCGACAGGGAGGCTCCTACGAGCAGTACTTC.